One T cell receptor beta chain is described in this entry. The data stem from a study of blood T cell repertoires in COVID-19. Under the authors' procedure: Amplification of reference gene primers was used by the study to estimate nucleated cell counts. This table comes from immunoSEQ multiplex PCR, and its TCRdb copy is limited to in-frame clones, with some not included. V, J and clone size derive from that table, while D and trimming were established from the DNA sequence. Of some 240,000 clones listed, 84% are singletons. This CDR3 is built from 14 residues. Germline V gene sequence: CDR1 SGHRS, CDR2 YFSETQ. The trim removed 3 bases at V and 10 bases at J, leaving 6 bases unmatched.

The receptor's source is a woman between 35 and 50 years old who had recovered from COVID-19. Material for sequencing was peripheral blood. The chain employs TRBV5-1 and TRBJ2-1; 11 bases are shared with TRBD1. The CDR3 DNA reads TGCGCCAGCAGCTACGGACAGGGGGCTAGGGAGCAGTTCTTC. It encodes CASSYGQGAREQFF.